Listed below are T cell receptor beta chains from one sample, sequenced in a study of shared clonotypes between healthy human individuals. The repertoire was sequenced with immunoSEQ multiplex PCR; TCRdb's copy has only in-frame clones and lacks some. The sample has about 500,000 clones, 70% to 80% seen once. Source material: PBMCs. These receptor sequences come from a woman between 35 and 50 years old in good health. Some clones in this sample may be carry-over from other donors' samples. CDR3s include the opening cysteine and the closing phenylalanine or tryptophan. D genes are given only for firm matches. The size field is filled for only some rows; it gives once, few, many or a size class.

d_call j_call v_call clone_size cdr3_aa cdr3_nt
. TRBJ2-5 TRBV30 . CAWIRENLKQETQYF TGTGCCTGGATTAGGGAGAACCTAAAACAAGAGACCCAGTACTTC
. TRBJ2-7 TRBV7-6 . CASATHRGGSYEQYF TGTGCCAGTGCAACTCACAGGGGAGGATCCTACGAGCAGTACTTC
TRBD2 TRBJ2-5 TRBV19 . CASSVSGVGETQYF TGTGCCAGTAGTGTCAGCGGGGTGGGTGAGACCCAGTACTTC
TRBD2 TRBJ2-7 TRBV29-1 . CSVLKLAGVSYEQYF TGCAGCGTCCTAAAACTAGCGGGAGTATCCTACGAGCAGTACTTC
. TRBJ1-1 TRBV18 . CASSLPGGTEAFF TGTGCCAGCTCACTCCCGGGGGGGACTGAAGCTTTCTTT
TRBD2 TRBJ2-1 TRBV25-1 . CASSPRTSAYNEQFF TGTGCCAGCAGCCCCAGGACTAGCGCCTACAATGAGCAGTTCTTC
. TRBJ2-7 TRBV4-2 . CASSQGTTGRLSEQYF TGTGCCAGCAGCCAAGGCACGACAGGACGTCTTTCCGAGCAGTACTTC
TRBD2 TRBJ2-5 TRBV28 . CASRGLAGEETQYF TGTGCCAGCAGGGGACTAGCGGGTGAAGAGACCCAGTACTTC
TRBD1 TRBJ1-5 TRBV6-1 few CASSEARRGREPQHF TGTGCCAGCAGTGAAGCGAGGAGGGGGCGGGAGCCCCAGCATTTT
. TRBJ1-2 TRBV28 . CASRKDTPNYGYTF TGTGCCAGCAGGAAGGACACTCCTAACTATGGCTACACCTTC
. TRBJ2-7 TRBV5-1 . CASSTLGRYEQYF TGCGCCAGCAGCACGCTTGGGCGTTACGAGCAGTACTTC
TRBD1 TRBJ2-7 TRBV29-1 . CSVVAGGSYEQYF TGCAGCGTTGTCGCAGGGGGCTCCTACGAGCAGTACTTC
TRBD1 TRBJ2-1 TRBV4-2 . CASSQDWDRDYNEQFF TGTGCCAGCAGCCAAGATTGGGACAGGGATTACAATGAGCAGTTCTTC
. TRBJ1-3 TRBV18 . CASSIRDSGNTIYF TGTGCCAGCTCAATACGGGACTCTGGAAACACCATATATTTT
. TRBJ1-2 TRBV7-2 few CASSIQGYGYTF TGTGCCAGCAGCATCCAGGGCTATGGCTACACCTTC
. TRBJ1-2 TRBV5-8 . CASSLSFTKSNYGYTF TGTGCCAGCAGCTTGTCCTTTACAAAATCCAACTATGGCTACACCTTC
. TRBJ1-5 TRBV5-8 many CASSLRTEEQPQHF TGTGCCAGCAGCTTGAGGACAGAGGAGCAGCCCCAGCATTTT
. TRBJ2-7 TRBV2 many CASTGPAYSYEQYF TGTGCCAGCACCGGCCCGGCATATTCCTACGAGCAGTACTTC
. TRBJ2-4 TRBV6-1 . CASSEETHQNIQYF TGTGCCAGCAGCGAGGAGACTCATCAAAACATTCAGTACTTC
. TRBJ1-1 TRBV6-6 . CASKSGQMNTEAFF TGTGCCAGCAAGTCGGGACAAATGAACACTGAAGCTTTCTTT
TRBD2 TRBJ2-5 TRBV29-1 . CSVSGGEGETQYF TGCAGCGTCAGCGGGGGCGAAGGGGAGACCCAGTACTTC
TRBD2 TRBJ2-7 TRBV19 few CASSPSGRYEQYF TGTGCCAGTAGCCCCAGCGGGAGATACGAGCAGTACTTC
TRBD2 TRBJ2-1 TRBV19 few CASSRTSGLSYNEQFF TGTGCCAGTAGCCGGACTAGCGGGCTCTCCTACAATGAGCAGTTCTTC
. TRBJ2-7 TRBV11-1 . CASSLDTGTHEQYF TGTGCCAGCAGCTTAGACACCGGGACTCACGAGCAGTACTTC
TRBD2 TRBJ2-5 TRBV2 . CASRASGRWETQYF TGTGCCAGCAGGGCTAGCGGGAGGTGGGAGACCCAGTACTTC
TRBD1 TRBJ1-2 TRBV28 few CASRGQQIIYGYTF TGTGCCAGCCGGGGACAGCAGATTATCTATGGCTACACCTTC
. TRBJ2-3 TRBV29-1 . CSVDAGSGGTDTQYF TGCAGCGTTGATGCGGGGTCAGGGGGCACAGATACGCAGTATTTT
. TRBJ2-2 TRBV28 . CASSSTPGRANVAGELFF TGTGCCAGCAGTTCGACCCCCGGCAGAGCGAATGTGGCCGGGGAGCTGTTTTTT
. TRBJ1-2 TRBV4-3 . CASSADAAGTEYGYTF TGCGCCAGCAGCGCGGACGCTGCCGGGACGGAGTATGGCTACACCTTC
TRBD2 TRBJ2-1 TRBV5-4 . CASSPWGGGYNEQFF TGTGCCAGCAGCCCATGGGGGGGAGGTTACAATGAGCAGTTCTTC
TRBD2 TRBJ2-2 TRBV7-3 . CASSLSKAGEVTGELFF TGTGCCAGCAGCTTAAGTAAAGCGGGAGAGGTTACCGGGGAGCTGTTTTTT
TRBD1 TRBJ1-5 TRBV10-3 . CATSLDRGDQPQHF TGTGCCACATCGTTGGACAGGGGCGATCAGCCCCAGCATTTT
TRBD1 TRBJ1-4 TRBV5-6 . CASSLAKGARDEKLFF TGTGCCAGCAGCTTGGCCAAGGGGGCGCGTGATGAAAAACTGTTTTTT
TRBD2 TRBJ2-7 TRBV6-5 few CASSYSASGYEQYF TGTGCCAGCAGTTACAGCGCTAGCGGGTACGAGCAGTACTTC
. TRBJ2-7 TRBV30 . CAWRGRSSYEQYF TGTGCCTGGAGAGGGCGGAGCTCCTACGAGCAGTACTTC
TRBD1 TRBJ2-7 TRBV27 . CASSLFLGTERTYEQYF TGTGCCAGCAGTTTATTTCTGGGGACAGAAAGAACCTACGAGCAGTACTTC
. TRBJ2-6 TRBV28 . CASSPPISSGANVLTF TGTGCCAGCAGTCCCCCGATTAGCTCTGGGGCCAACGTCCTGACTTTC
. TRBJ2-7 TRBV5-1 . CASSYGRESYEQYF TGCGCCAGCAGCTACGGACGGGAATCCTACGAGCAGTACTTC
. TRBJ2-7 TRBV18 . CASSPVPGTYEQYF TGTGCCAGCTCACCAGTTCCAGGGACCTACGAGCAGTACTTC
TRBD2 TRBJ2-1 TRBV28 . CASRPWTSGSPNEQFF TGTGCCAGCAGGCCCTGGACTAGCGGGAGTCCCAATGAGCAGTTCTTC
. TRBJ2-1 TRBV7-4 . CASSLGLSSSYNEQFF TGTGCCAGCAGTCTAGGACTATCAAGCTCCTACAATGAGCAGTTCTTC
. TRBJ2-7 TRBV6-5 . CASSTRTLLSYEQYF TGTGCCAGCAGCACCAGGACACTCCTTTCCTACGAGCAGTACTTC
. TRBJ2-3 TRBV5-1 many CASSREYSTDTQYF TGCGCCAGCAGCCGGGAGTACTCCACAGATACGCAGTATTTT
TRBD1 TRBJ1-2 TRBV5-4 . CASSPIPTGGYGYTF TGTGCCAGCAGCCCGATCCCGACAGGGGGCTATGGCTACACCTTC
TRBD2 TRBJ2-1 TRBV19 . CASSTLPGGYNEQFF TGTGCCAGTAGTACCCTCCCGGGGGGATACAATGAGCAGTTCTTC
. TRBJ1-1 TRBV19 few CASSIPRATEAFF TGTGCCAGTAGTATTCCCAGGGCCACTGAAGCTTTCTTT
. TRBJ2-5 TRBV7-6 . CASSLGSRQETQYF TGTGCCAGCAGCTTAGGCTCCCGCCAAGAGACCCAGTACTTC
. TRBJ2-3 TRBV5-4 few CASSFNALRTATDTQYF TGTGCCAGCAGCTTTAACGCGTTAAGGACAGCCACAGATACGCAGTATTTT
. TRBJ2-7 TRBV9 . CASSVGLSYEQYF TGTGCCAGCAGCGTCGGGCTCTCCTACGAGCAGTACTTC